These T cell receptor beta chains were read from a single sample in a study of T cell responses to AZD1222 COVID-19 vaccine. Measured with immunoSEQ multiplex PCR; TCRdb has only the in-frame clones, and not every one. There are approximately 70,000 clones in the sample; 75% to 90% occur only once, and roughly an eighth lies in the top ten. The specimen comprised peripheral blood, sampled 28 days after the second AZD1222 dose. These TCRs come from an adult who received the AZD1222 COVID-19 vaccine. Each CDR3 is given with its conserved first and last residue. The D gene is left open where the match is weak. Only some rows state a clone size, as once, few, many or a class for expanded clones.

v_gene: TRBV19; abundance: few; d_gene: TRBD1; j_gene: TRBJ1-5; CDR3nt: TGTGCCAGTAGTCGGCCTTTTGACAGGGCGTTTCAGCCCCAGCATTTT; CDR3aa: CASSRPFDRAFQPQHF
v_gene: TRBV9; abundance: .; d_gene: TRBD2; j_gene: TRBJ2-1; CDR3nt: TGTGCCAGCAGCGTAGGACAGCGGGGGGACGACAATGAGCAGTTCTTC; CDR3aa: CASSVGQRGDDNEQFF
v_gene: TRBV6-5; abundance: .; d_gene: .; j_gene: TRBJ2-7; CDR3nt: TGTGCCAGCAGAGCCGGACCATCCTACGAGCAGTACTTC; CDR3aa: CASRAGPSYEQYF
v_gene: TRBV5-1; abundance: .; d_gene: TRBD1; j_gene: TRBJ2-7; CDR3nt: TGCGCCAGCAGCGGACCCACAGGGGGCGGAGAGCAGTACTTC; CDR3aa: CASSGPTGGGEQYF
v_gene: TRBV19; abundance: .; d_gene: .; j_gene: TRBJ2-7; CDR3nt: TGTGCCAGTGCCCCGACGCGGGCGCGGGAGCAGTACTTC; CDR3aa: CASAPTRAREQYF
v_gene: TRBV19; abundance: .; d_gene: .; j_gene: TRBJ1-5; CDR3nt: TGTGCCAGTAAAATAAGACAGCGCAATCAGCCCCAGCATTTT; CDR3aa: CASKIRQRNQPQHF
v_gene: TRBV4-3; abundance: .; d_gene: .; j_gene: TRBJ2-2; CDR3nt: TGCGCCAGCAGCCAAGTATTTGATGGGCCGAACACCGGGGAGCTGTTTTTT; CDR3aa: CASSQVFDGPNTGELFF
v_gene: TRBV6-5; abundance: .; d_gene: .; j_gene: TRBJ2-7; CDR3nt: TGTGCCAGCAGTAACTACGCAAGTACCTACGAGCAGTACTTC; CDR3aa: CASSNYASTYEQYF
v_gene: TRBV28; abundance: once; d_gene: TRBD1; j_gene: TRBJ1-2; CDR3nt: TGTGCCACCGTATGGGCAGGGGGCAGGTTTGGCTACACCTTC; CDR3aa: CATVWAGGRFGYTF
v_gene: TRBV5-1; abundance: .; d_gene: TRBD1; j_gene: TRBJ1-2; CDR3nt: TGCGCCAGCAGCCCACCATCGACAGGGTTGGTTTGGGGCTACACCTTC; CDR3aa: CASSPPSTGLVWGYTF
v_gene: TRBV5-5; abundance: once; d_gene: .; j_gene: TRBJ1-1; CDR3nt: TGTGCCAGCAGCTTGGTTTTGCAGGTAATGAACACTGAAGCTTTCTTT; CDR3aa: CASSLVLQVMNTEAFF
v_gene: TRBV24-1; abundance: few; d_gene: TRBD1; j_gene: TRBJ2-1; CDR3nt: TGTGCCACCAGTGACACTGGGACAGATTACAATGAGCAGTTCTTC; CDR3aa: CATSDTGTDYNEQFF
v_gene: TRBV13; abundance: .; d_gene: .; j_gene: TRBJ2-1; CDR3nt: TGTGCCAGCAGATCCTCGTCAGGGAACTCCTACAATGAGCAGTTCTTC; CDR3aa: CASRSSSGNSYNEQFF
v_gene: TRBV5-6; abundance: .; d_gene: .; j_gene: TRBJ1-2; CDR3nt: TGTGCCAGCAGCTTGGATCGAGGACAGAGTATCTATGGCTACACCTTC; CDR3aa: CASSLDRGQSIYGYTF
v_gene: TRBV7-2; abundance: once; d_gene: .; j_gene: TRBJ1-6; CDR3nt: TGTGCCAGCAGCTTAGTTCAGGGACATAATTCACCCCTCCACTTT; CDR3aa: CASSLVQGHNSPLHF
v_gene: TRBV5-4; abundance: .; d_gene: .; j_gene: TRBJ1-3; CDR3nt: TGTGCCAGCAGCCCGAATCTGGGGGCAAGCTCTGGAAACACCATATATTTT; CDR3aa: CASSPNLGASSGNTIYF
v_gene: TRBV4-3; abundance: .; d_gene: TRBD1; j_gene: TRBJ2-7; CDR3nt: TGCGCCAGCAGCCCAAACCCCAGGACAGGGGGCGAGCAGTACTTC; CDR3aa: CASSPNPRTGGEQYF
v_gene: TRBV14; abundance: once; d_gene: TRBD2; j_gene: TRBJ2-3; CDR3nt: TGTGCCAGCAGCCCGTTGGTGGGGGGGACAGATACGCAGTATTTT; CDR3aa: CASSPLVGGTDTQYF
v_gene: TRBV6-5; abundance: .; d_gene: .; j_gene: TRBJ2-7; CDR3nt: TGTGCCAGCAGTCGAACCGGACCTGGCTACGAGCAGTACTTC; CDR3aa: CASSRTGPGYEQYF
v_gene: TRBV7-2; abundance: .; d_gene: TRBD1; j_gene: TRBJ1-3; CDR3nt: TGTGCCAGCAGGGAAGGGACAGGTTTCCCCGGAAACACCATATATTTT; CDR3aa: CASREGTGFPGNTIYF
v_gene: TRBV5-8; abundance: few; d_gene: .; j_gene: TRBJ2-1; CDR3nt: TGTGCCAGCAGCCCGGTTTGGGGGGGCCTCTCCTACAATGAGCAGTTCTTC; CDR3aa: CASSPVWGGLSYNEQFF
v_gene: TRBV4-1; abundance: .; d_gene: .; j_gene: TRBJ2-7; CDR3nt: TGCGCCAGCAGCCTCGTCGTTAGCTCCTACGAGCAGTACTTC; CDR3aa: CASSLVVSSYEQYF